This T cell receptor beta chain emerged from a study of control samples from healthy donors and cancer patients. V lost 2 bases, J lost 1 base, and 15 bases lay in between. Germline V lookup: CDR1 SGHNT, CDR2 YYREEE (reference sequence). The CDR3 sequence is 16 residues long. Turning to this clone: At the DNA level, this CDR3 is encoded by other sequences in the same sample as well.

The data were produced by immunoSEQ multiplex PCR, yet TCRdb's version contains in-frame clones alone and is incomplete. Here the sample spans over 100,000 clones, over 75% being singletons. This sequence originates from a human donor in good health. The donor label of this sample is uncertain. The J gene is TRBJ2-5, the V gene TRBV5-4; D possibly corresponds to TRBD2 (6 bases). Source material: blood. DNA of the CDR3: TGTGCCAGCAGCTTAGACGCGGCGGGGCCCCAAGAGACCCAGTACTTC. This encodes CASSLDAAGPQETQYF. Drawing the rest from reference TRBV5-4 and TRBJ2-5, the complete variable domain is ETGVTQSPTHLIKTRGQQVTLRCSSQSGHNTVSWYQQALGQGPQFIFQYYREEENGRGNFPPRFSGLQFPNYSSELNVNALELDDSALYLCASSLDAAGPQETQYFGPGTRLLVL.